Listed here is a single T cell receptor beta chain. This entry is derived from a study of blood T cell repertoires in COVID-19. Study information: Both acute and convalescent COVID-19 samples were obtained from the United States, Italy and Spain. T cells, B-cell-depleted T cells, or PBMCs provided the cDNA or gDNA that served as material.

Per the original data handling: Amplification from reference gene primers served as the basis for estimated nucleated cell counts. The assay was immunoSEQ multiplex PCR, and TCRdb's table has in-frame clones only and misses some. The DNA gave D and trimming, while V, J and clone size come from that table. The table lists more than 85,000 clones, approximately 82% of them singletons, with 15% in the top ten. The clonotype comes from a woman of 80 years or more with acute or convalescent COVID-19. Sequenced input: peripheral blood.

CDR3 sequence (DNA): TGTGCCAGCAGGGAGGCCCGAGGGCAGACCCAGTACTTC. Its translation is CASREARGQTQYF. The chain has TRBV5-4 and TRBJ2-5; D possibly corresponds to TRBD2 (5 bases). This CDR3 spans 13 amino acids. The V gene lost 5 bases and the J gene lost 6 bases, with 14 bases spanning the gap. Germline V gene data show CDR1 as SGHNT and CDR2 as YYREEE (reference sequence).